These 29 T cell receptor beta chains originate from one sample sequenced in a study of cytomegalovirus exposure and HLA in healthy donors. 60 Vbeta and 13 Jbeta primers were used in PCR. Measured with immunoSEQ multiplex PCR; TCRdb has only the in-frame clones, and not every one. Altogether 140,000 to 150,000 clones are present, about 81% being singletons, with the ten largest covering over 6.5%. Sequenced: PBMCs. All receptors come from a young man in good health and CMV-seronegative.

In this sample, this clone turned up a few times. The DNA for the CDR3 is TGCGCCAGCAGCCAACCGATCCAAAAGACAGGGTTTCGGGAAAAACTGTTTTTT. This encodes CASSQPIQKTGFREKLFF. The rearrangement links TRBV4-1 to TRBJ1-4; TRBD1 aligns across 7 bases. This CDR3 has 18 amino acids. V gave up 2 bases and J gave up 8 bases; unmatched junction bases: 17. In germline, CDR1 is MGHRA, CDR2 YSYEKL.

The chain has TRBV28 and TRBJ2-5, with TRBD2 matching 9 bases. Near its end, the DNA agrees better with TRBJ2-7, so the J call may be wrong. The CDR3 totals 14 residues. Germline V gives CDR1 MDHEN, CDR2 SYDVKM. CDR3 residues: CASSLSSGIYEQYF. Here the CDR3 DNA reads TGTGCCAGCAGTTTATCTAGCGGGATATACGAGCAGTACTTC.

Note on this clone: The identical CDR3 is also encoded by other nucleotide sequences in the sample. In DNA, the CDR3 is TGTGCCAGCAGTGAATGGGGAGGGGGGGAGACCCAGTACTTC. Encoded protein: CASSEWGGGETQYF. The chain couples TRBV2 to TRBJ2-5; perhaps TRBD2 as D (7 bases). V dropped 2 bases and J dropped 5 bases, with 12 bases sitting between them. The germline V gene encodes CDR1 SNHLY and CDR2 FYNNEI. CDR3 length: 14 residues.

The chain has TRBV19 and TRBJ2-5; a weak D match, TRBD2 (5 bases). Germline V gives CDR1 LNHDA, CDR2 SQIVND (reference sequence). Trimming took off 7 bases at V and 1 base at J, with 13 bases between the two ends. The CDR3 contains 14 residues. As DNA, the CDR3 is TGTGCCAGTACCCTGGATGGGAGCCAAGAGACCCAGTACTTC. It yields the protein CASTLDGSQETQYF.

The chain couples TRBV19 to TRBJ2-7; D remains ambiguous. V lost 2 bases and J 3 bases, leaving 8 bases between the germline ends. Germline V lookup: CDR1 LNHDA, CDR2 SQIVND (reference sequence). The CDR3 has 13 residues. This CDR3 is CASSIQARYEQYF. CDR3 nucleotide sequence: TGTGCCAGTAGTATACAGGCCCGCTACGAGCAGTACTTC.

The genes are TRBV4-2 and TRBJ2-1; TRBD2 matches 10 bases. There are 16 residues in the CDR3. CDR1 is LGHNA and CDR2 is YNFKEQ in the germline V gene. Unmatched junction bases numbered 8, after V lost 1 base and J lost 8 bases. Written as DNA, the CDR3 is TGTGCCAGCAGCCAAGGGAGCGGGAGGGCCGGGGATGAGCAGTTCTTC. Translation gives CASSQGSGRAGDEQFF.

The J gene is TRBJ2-1, the V gene TRBV6-5, with a possible D match to TRBD2 (6 bases). The CDR3 is 15 residues long. Trimming took off 2 bases at V and 2 bases at J, with 10 bases between the two ends. Looked up from germline, CDR1 is MNHEY and CDR2 is SVGAGI. The CDR3 region is CASSYLKRAYNEQFF. DNA for the CDR3: TGTGCCAGCAGTTACCTTAAGCGGGCCTACAATGAGCAGTTCTTC.

The chain uses TRBV7-9 and TRBJ2-7; weak D call: TRBD2 (5 bases). This CDR3 has 14 amino acids. Germline V gene data show CDR1 as SEHNR and CDR2 as FQNEAQ (reference sequence). Trimming took 3 bases from V and 0 from J, leaving 9 bases between them. CDR3 residues: CASSFSGNSYEQYF. Here the CDR3 DNA reads TGTGCCAGCAGCTTCTCCGGGAACTCCTACGAGCAGTACTTC. Drawing the rest from reference TRBV7-9 and TRBJ2-7, the complete variable domain is DTGVSQNPRHKITKRGQNVTFRCDPISEHNRLYWYRQTLGQGPEFLTYFQNEAQLEKSRLLSDRFSAERPKGSFSTLEIQRTEQGDSAMYLCASSFSGNSYEQYFGPGTRLTVT.

This clone was found a few times. The chain links TRBV9 to TRBJ1-5, with D possibly matching TRBD1 (5 bases). The germline V gene has CDR1 SGDLS and CDR2 YYNGEE. There are 15 residues in the CDR3. V was pared by 4 bases and J by 1 base, with 12 bases between. The CDR3 loop reads CASSPSGGSNQPQHF. The CDR3 DNA reads as TGTGCCAGCAGCCCGTCGGGGGGAAGCAATCAGCCCCAGCATTTT.

This clone has only one observation. The chain recombines TRBV29-1 with TRBJ2-3; D may be TRBD2 (6 bases). Per germline, CDR1 SQVTM and CDR2 ANQGSEA. Trimming left V 4 bases short and J 2 bases short, with 13 bases between. The CDR3 runs 14 residues. The CDR3 here is CSVGVADATDTQYF. The CDR3 DNA is TGCAGCGTTGGGGTAGCGGACGCCACAGATACGCAGTATTTT.

The chain couples TRBV5-5 to TRBJ2-7; 8 bases are a match to TRBD1. Per the germline V gene, CDR1 is SGHKS and CDR2 is YYEKEE (reference sequence). The CDR3 covers 13 residues. V gave up 2 bases and J gave up 6 bases; unmatched junction bases: 4. The CDR3 loop is CASSFGQGGEQYF. The CDR3 region has the DNA TGTGCCAGCAGCTTTGGACAGGGCGGCGAGCAGTACTTC.

The chain joins TRBV6-6 to TRBJ2-7, with TRBD2 identical over 10 bases. CDR1 MNHNY and CDR2 SVGAGI come from the germline V gene (reference sequence). The CDR3 runs 14 residues. Unmatched junction bases numbered 7, after V lost 6 bases and J lost 5 bases. The CDR3 DNA follows: TGTGCCAGCAGCGGGACTAGCGCCTTCCACGAGCAGTACTTC. This gives the protein CASSGTSAFHEQYF.

This chain connects TRBV7-9 to TRBJ1-1, with D perhaps matching TRBD1 (5 bases). V lost 5 bases to trimming and J lost 7 bases, with 11 bases between them. CDR3 length equals 12 residues. CDR1 SEHNR and CDR2 FQNEAQ come from the germline V gene (reference sequence). The CDR3 protein is CASSIRTIEAFF. The CDR3 DNA reads as TGTGCCAGCAGCATAAGGACAATTGAAGCTTTCTTT. The complete variable domain, with remaining parts taken from reference TRBV7-9 and TRBJ1-1, reads DTGVSQNPRHKITKRGQNVTFRCDPISEHNRLYWYRQTLGQGPEFLTYFQNEAQLEKSRLLSDRFSAERPKGSFSTLEIQRTEQGDSAMYLCASSIRTIEAFFGQGTRLTVV.

The chain employs TRBV29-1 and TRBJ1-2; 9 bases align to TRBD1. The V gene end was trimmed by 6 bases and the J gene end by 5 bases; junction bases not matched to a gene: 4. The CDR3 length is 12 residues. Germline V gives CDR1 SQVTM, CDR2 ANQGSEA. CDR3 loop: CSVSDRGYGYTF. The CDR3 region has the DNA TGCAGCGTATCGGACAGGGGATATGGCTACACCTTC. The variable domain in full, with the rest retrieved from reference TRBV29-1 and TRBJ1-2, is SAVISQKPSRDICQRGTSLTIQCQVDSQVTMMFWYRQQPGQSLTLIATANQGSEATYESGFVIDKFPISRPNLTFSTLTVSNMSPEDSSIYLCSVSDRGYGYTFGSGTRLTVV.

The chain joins TRBV16 to TRBJ1-5, with a weak D call TRBD1 (6 bases). V was clipped by 4 bases and J by 3 bases, with 13 bases between them. The CDR3 has 15 residues. Looked up from germline, CDR1 is KGHSY and CDR2 is FQNENV. CDR3 nucleotides: TGTGCCAGCAGCCGCCGGGGGGGGCTCAATCAGCCCCAGCATTTT. Amino acid sequence: CASSRRGGLNQPQHF.

The rearrangement uses TRBV15 and TRBJ2-3, with 8 bases that match TRBD2. Germline CDR1 and CDR2: LNHNV and YYDKDF (reference sequence). The CDR3 consists of 13 residues. The junction had 1 base not matched to a gene; V was cut back by 5 bases and J by 3 bases. CDR3 bases: TGTGCCACCAGCCGGGGGGGAACAGATACGCAGTATTTT. It codes for CATSRGGTDTQYF.

CDR3 sequence (DNA): TGTGCCAGCAGCGTATCCGGGACAGGCGGCGCGTTAGAGGAGCTGTTTTTT. It is translated as CASSVSGTGGALEELFF. The chain is built from TRBV9 and TRBJ2-2; the match to TRBD1 covers 8 bases. Trimming cost V 1 base and J 10 bases; bases outside gene matches: 15. CDR3 length: 17 amino acids. Germline V lookup: CDR1 SGDLS, CDR2 YYNGEE. The variable domain in full, with the rest retrieved from reference TRBV9 and TRBJ2-2, is DSGVTQTPKHLITATGQRVTLRCSPRSGDLSVYWYQQSLDQGLQFLIQYYNGEERAKGNILERFSAQQFPDLHSELNLSSLELGDSALYFCASSVSGTGGALEELFFGEGSRLTVL.

With respect to this clone: Relative to the germline gene, one junction end is altered; a read error may explain this. The J gene is TRBJ2-4, the V gene TRBV18; 10 bases align to TRBD1. Germline CDR1 KGHSH, CDR2 LQKENI. The CDR3 contains 15 residues. CDR3 DNA: TGTGCCAGCTCGCCCACGACAGGGGGCAAGAACAGTCAGTACTTC. Translating gives CASSPTTGGKNSQYF.

V gene TRBV5-1 combines with J gene TRBJ2-4; 10 bases map to TRBD2. V lost 4 bases and J lost 6; bases outside the gene matches: 13. CDR1 is SGHRS and CDR2 is YFSETQ in the germline V gene. This CDR3 comprises 17 residues. DNA of the CDR3: TGCGCCAGCAGCCAGAAGACTAGCGGGCTCCCGGGAAACATTCAGTACTTC. It yields the protein CASSQKTSGLPGNIQYF.

V usage is TRBV30 and J usage is TRBJ2-7; 8 nucleotides agree with TRBD2. The CDR3 is 15 amino acids. V trimming: 6 bases; J trimming: 6 bases; junction bases outside the gene matches: 16. Per germline, CDR1 GTSNPN and CDR2 SVGIG (reference sequence). The CDR3 is CACTPGAGGRLEQYF. The CDR3 DNA sequence: TGTGCCTGCACCCCAGGGGCGGGAGGCCGCCTCGAGCAGTACTTC.

This clone appeared once. The chain couples TRBV11-2 to TRBJ2-7; 7 nucleotides line up with TRBD2. The CDR3 sequence is 16 residues long. Germline V CDR1 and CDR2: SGHAT, FQNNGV. V trimming: 1 base; J trimming: 2 bases; junction bases outside the gene matches: 8. CDR3 amino acids: CASSLGLRGSTYEQYF. In nucleotides, the CDR3 is TGTGCCAGCAGCTTAGGGTTGCGCGGGAGTACCTACGAGCAGTACTTC.

This chain links TRBV7-9 with TRBJ1-3; 7 positions match TRBD1. Germline trimming cut 5 bases from V and 3 bases from J; bases unmatched to any gene: 7. CDR1 and CDR2 (germline): SEHNR, FQNEAQ (reference sequence). The CDR3 extends over 15 amino acids. As DNA, the CDR3 is TGTGCCAGCAGCCCTACGACAGGGATTGGAAACACCATATATTTT. The encoded protein is CASSPTTGIGNTIYF.

The V gene is TRBV28, the J gene TRBJ1-3; TRBD1 might be the D (6 bases). The CDR3 runs to 17 residues. With 8 bases removed from V and 1 base from J, the gap between germline ends came to 21 bases. In germline, CDR1 is MDHEN, CDR2 SYDVKM. The DNA of the CDR3 is TGTGCCAGCCAGGGACAAGCCCTTTACTTATCTGGAAACACCATATATTTT. Protein: CASQGQALYLSGNTIYF.

This clone was detected only a few times. V and J are TRBV6-6 and TRBJ2-7; D unclear. The V and J ends lost 8 bases and 1 base respectively, with 9 bases between them. CDR1 is MNHNY, CDR2 SVGAGI, per germline (reference sequence). There are 12 residues in the CDR3. Here the CDR3 reads CASLGGSYEQYF. For the CDR3, the DNA is TGTGCCAGCCTCGGCGGATCCTACGAGCAGTACTTC.

The rearrangement joins TRBV6-5 to TRBJ2-2; 10 nucleotides align to TRBD2. V gave up 6 bases and J gave up 1 base; unmatched junction bases: 2. CDR1 is MNHEY, CDR2 SVGAGI, per germline. The length of the CDR3 is 15 residues. CDR3 DNA: TGTGCCAGCAGAAGGACTAGCGGGAACACCGGGGAGCTGTTTTTT. It yields the protein CASRRTSGNTGELFF.

This chain connects TRBV6-5 to TRBJ2-7; D ambiguous. Trimming took off 5 bases at V and 0 bases at J, with 14 bases between the two ends. CDR1 and CDR2 (germline): MNHEY, SVGAGI. The CDR3 extends over 15 amino acids. CDR3 nucleotide sequence: TGTGCCAGCAGTGCGTCCAGGATAGGCTCCTACGAGCAGTACTTC. This gives the protein CASSASRIGSYEQYF.

The V and J genes are TRBV19 and TRBJ1-1; the match to TRBD1 covers 7 bases. V trimming: 2 bases; J trimming: 10 bases; junction bases outside the gene matches: 7. CDR1 and CDR2 (germline): LNHDA, SQIVND (reference sequence). The CDR3 contains 13 residues. This CDR3 reads CASSIKGAQGAFF. DNA of the CDR3: TGTGCCAGTAGTATAAAGGGGGCGCAGGGAGCTTTCTTT.

The V call is TRBV7-9, the J call TRBJ1-1; unclear D gene. This CDR3 is 13 amino acids long. CDR1 and CDR2 from the germline V gene are SEHNR and FQNEAQ (reference sequence). The germline V and J ends were trimmed by 7 bases and 0 bases, with 9 bases remaining between them. CDR3 sequence: CASTFDMNTEAFF. DNA for the CDR3: TGTGCCAGCACGTTCGACATGAACACTGAAGCTTTCTTT.

The V and J genes are TRBV18 and TRBJ1-1; D unresolved. The CDR3 has 14 residues. V was shortened by 3 bases and J by 6 bases, with 14 bases between the two germline ends. Germline values: CDR1 KGHSH, CDR2 LQKENI. In DNA form, the CDR3 reads TGTGCCAGCTCACCCCAGGATCTTTTTGCTGAAGCTTTCTTT. This gives the protein CASSPQDLFAEAFF.